A single count supports the clone carrying this TCR beta chain. Sequencing used immunoSEQ multiplex PCR; TCRdb keeps in-frame clones, though not all of them. The sample lists about 130,000 clones, approximately 85% occurring once. This sample is part of a study of cytotoxic CD8 clonotypes in ibrutinib-treated CLL. CDR3 length: 13 residues. Germline V lookup: CDR1 ENHRY, CDR2 SYGVKD. Unmatched junction bases numbered 4, after V lost 8 bases and J lost 4 bases. Sequenced here: PBMCs, sampled after 24 months of ibrutinib treatment. This chain links TRBV10-3 with TRBJ2-5, with TRBD1 matching over 10 bases. This receptor was obtained from a human donor with chronic lymphocytic leukemia. The chain's CDR3 is CAIGGQGRETQYF. The CDR3 region has the DNA TGTGCCATCGGGGGACAGGGGAGAGAGACCCAGTACTTC.